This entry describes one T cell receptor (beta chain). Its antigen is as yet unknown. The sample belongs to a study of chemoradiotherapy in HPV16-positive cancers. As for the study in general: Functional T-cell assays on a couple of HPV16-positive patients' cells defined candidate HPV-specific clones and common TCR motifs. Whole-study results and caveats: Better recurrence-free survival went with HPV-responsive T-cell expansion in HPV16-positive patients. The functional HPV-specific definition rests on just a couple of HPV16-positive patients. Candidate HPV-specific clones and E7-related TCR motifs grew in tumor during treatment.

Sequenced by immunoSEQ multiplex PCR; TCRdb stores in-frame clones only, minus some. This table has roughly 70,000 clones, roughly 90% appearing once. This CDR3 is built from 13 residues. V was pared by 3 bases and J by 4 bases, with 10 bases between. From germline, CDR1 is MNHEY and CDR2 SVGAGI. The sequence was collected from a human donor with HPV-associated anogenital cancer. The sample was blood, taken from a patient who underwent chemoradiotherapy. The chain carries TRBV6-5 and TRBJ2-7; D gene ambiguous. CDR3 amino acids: CASSYLNLYEQYF. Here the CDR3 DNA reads TGTGCCAGCAGTTATCTTAACCTTTACGAGCAGTACTTC.